This TCR beta chain was sequenced for a study of cytomegalovirus exposure and HLA in healthy donors. Both 60 Vbeta primers and 13 Jbeta primers went into the PCR. The table came from immunoSEQ multiplex PCR; TCRdb's copy has only in-frame clones and leaves some out. The sample lists about 160,000 clones, around 78% occurring once. Study-level points and caveats: Later analysis associated a missense DCLRE1C variant with TCR beta V- and J-gene trimming. A later analysis, which compared TCR beta chains of equal frequency, found the HLA-associated ones more clonally expanded. There were some public TCRs occurring in many donors, but most TCR sequences were rare. Several of the most significant clusters were apparently associated with common viral pathogens in a later analysis.

The CDR3 sequence is 15 residues long. In germline, CDR1 is SGHRS, CDR2 YFSETQ. V was clipped by 0 bases and J by 4 bases, with 14 bases between them. A word on this clone: As yet, its antigen is unknown.

This sequence originates from a middle-aged woman in good health and CMV-seronegative. The genes are TRBV5-1 and TRBJ2-7; weak D call: TRBD2 (5 bases). Sequenced: PBMCs. This CDR3 is CASSLEPNSGYEQYF. The CDR3 nucleotides read TGCGCCAGCAGCTTGGAACCGAATTCGGGATACGAGCAGTACTTC.